The rows below give T cell receptor beta chains drawn from one sample of a study of OX40 agonist ivuxolimab in advanced cancers. Generated by immunoSEQ multiplex PCR, the TCRdb table keeps only in-frame clones and is missing some. Of roughly 72,000 clones listed, 75% to 90% are singletons. The sample in question was CD4+ or CD8+ T cells sorted from blood, obtained in a trial of the OX40 agonist ivuxolimab. These receptors originate from an adult with an advanced solid tumor such as melanoma, head and neck, liver or kidney cancer. CDR3s include the opening cysteine and the closing phenylalanine or tryptophan. The order of the fields is J gene, clone size, D gene, V gene, CDR3 DNA, CDR3 protein. The D gene is left open where the match is weak. Size is stated for part of the rows, as once, few or many counts, or as a class when the clone is expanded.

TRBJ1-2 | - | TRBD1 | TRBV29-1 | TGCAGCGTATCAGGGGGAGACGGCTACACCTTC | CSVSGGDGYTF
TRBJ2-5 | - | TRBD2 | TRBV9 | TGTGCCAGCAGCGTAGATAGCGGGGGGCAAGAGACCCAGTACTTC | CASSVDSGGQETQYF
TRBJ1-1 | - | - | TRBV5-4 | TGTGCCAGCAGCTTCCCGAGGGGGGGCCTTAGGAACACTGAAGCTTTCTTT | CASSFPRGGLRNTEAFF
TRBJ1-2 | - | TRBD1 | TRBV29-1 | TGCAGCGTTGAAGGCCCGCGGGACAGGGCACGATATGGCTACACCTTC | CSVEGPRDRARYGYTF
TRBJ2-3 | - | - | TRBV6-5 | TGTGCCAGCAGTCTCGATCTAGGCACAGATACGCAGTATTTT | CASSLDLGTDTQYF
TRBJ1-4 | - | - | TRBV19 | TGTGCCAGCTACAATACTTACAGTGCAACTAATGAAAAACTGTTTTTT | CASYNTYSATNEKLFF
TRBJ2-5 | - | TRBD2 | TRBV4-2 | TGTGCCAGCAGCCAAAGCGGACTAGCGGGGTCCATCACCCAGTACTTC | CASSQSGLAGSITQYF
TRBJ2-1 | - | TRBD1 | TRBV4-1 | TGCGCCAGCAGCCGCGACAGGGTCTTCTACAATGAGCAGTTCTTC | CASSRDRVFYNEQFF
TRBJ1-2 | few | - | TRBV5-1 | TGCGCCAGCAGCAGGCGAGAGGGGGGCTATGGCTACACCTTC | CASSRREGGYGYTF
TRBJ1-2 | - | - | TRBV7-2 | TGTGCCAGCAGCTTAGGAGGGTTTATGGGCTACACCTTC | CASSLGGFMGYTF
TRBJ2-5 | - | TRBD1 | TRBV6-4 | TGTGCCAGCAGTGACTCCGTCCCGGGACAGTACCAGCGCCCTGAAGAGACCCAGTACTTC | CASSDSVPGQYQRPEETQYF
TRBJ2-1 | - | - | TRBV4-1 | TGCGCCAGCAGCCCTGGGGCAGGGTTGAGAGATGAGCAGTTCTTC | CASSPGAGLRDEQFF
TRBJ2-7 | - | - | TRBV7-3 | TGTGCCAGCCCCATCGAGGGGGGCCCCTACGAGCAGTACTTC | CASPIEGGPYEQYF
TRBJ2-3 | - | TRBD2 | TRBV7-9 | TGTGCCAGCAGCCCACCCCTAGCGGGAGAGTCTAGGGGCACAGATACGCAGTATTTT | CASSPPLAGESRGTDTQYF
TRBJ2-1 | - | TRBD1 | TRBV29-1 | TGCAGCGTTGATCGAAGGGGGACAGGGGTTTACAATGAGCAGTTCTTC | CSVDRRGTGVYNEQFF
TRBJ1-5 | - | - | TRBV6-6 | TGTGCCAGCAGGCAGGGTCTTTCTCAGCCCCAGCATTTT | CASRQGLSQPQHF
TRBJ1-4 | once | TRBD1 | TRBV5-1 | TGCGCCAGCAGCCTCCCCGGGACAGGGGGTGAAAAACTGTTTTTT | CASSLPGTGGEKLFF
TRBJ1-5 | - | - | TRBV5-6 | TGTGCCAGCAGCTTCGGTGGGGGCTTCAATCAGCCCCAGCATTTT | CASSFGGGFNQPQHF
TRBJ2-3 | - | TRBD2 | TRBV4-1 | TGTGCCAGCAGCCAAGGATGGCCACGTACGGGACTAGCGCAGTATTTT | CASSQGWPRTGLAQYF
TRBJ1-2 | - | TRBD1 | TRBV28 | TGTGCCAGCAGTTTACCTCGGGAGGGGGCGGGATCTAACTATGGCTACACCTTC | CASSLPREGAGSNYGYTF
TRBJ2-3 | - | - | TRBV28 | TGTGCCAGCACACCCCTGGGCAGGGGTTCAAGGGATACGCAGTATTTT | CASTPLGRGSRDTQYF
TRBJ2-5 | - | TRBD1 | TRBV7-9 | TGTGCCAGCAGCCGCGGGACAGGGCGGGAGACCCAGTACTTC | CASSRGTGRETQYF
TRBJ2-7 | - | - | TRBV6-5 | TGTGCCAGCAGTTACTCGACCGATAGCTCCTACGAGCAGTACTTC | CASSYSTDSSYEQYF
TRBJ1-5 | - | - | TRBV2 | TGTGCCAGCAGTGAAGCGATGGGGTTAGGCAGCAATCAGCCCCAGCATTTT | CASSEAMGLGSNQPQHF
TRBJ2-1 | - | TRBD1 | TRBV11-2 | TGTGCCAGCAGCGAACCGGGACAGGGGGACCATGAGCAGTTCTTC | CASSEPGQGDHEQFF
TRBJ1-5 | - | TRBD1 | TRBV28 | TGTGCCAGCAGTCCAGGGGGGGGTGGGCCCCAGCATTTT | CASSPGGGGPQHF
TRBJ1-2 | - | - | TRBV19 | TGTGCCAGTAGTATAGACACCCTCTATGGCTACACCTTC | CASSIDTLYGYTF
TRBJ2-5 | once | TRBD1 | TRBV5-1 | TGCGCCAGCAGCTTGGACATTGGTGGGACAGCCGAGACCCAGTACTTC | CASSLDIGGTAETQYF
TRBJ1-4 | - | TRBD1 | TRBV29-1 | TGCAGCGTGGCGGAGGGCGCAGGGGGCTTTCATCAACTTGAAAAACTGTTTTTT | CSVAEGAGGFHQLEKLFF
TRBJ1-4 | - | - | TRBV6-1 | TGTGCCAGCAGTGAAGTACTGGGAGCTAATGAAAAACTGTTTTTT | CASSEVLGANEKLFF
TRBJ2-5 | - | TRBD2 | TRBV2 | TGTGCCAGCAGTGATTACGAGCGGGGGGGCACCGAGACCCAGTACTTC | CASSDYERGGTETQYF
TRBJ1-1 | - | - | TRBV5-8 | TGTGCCAGCAGCTTTGGGGGGAGGATGAACACTGAAGCTTTCTTT | CASSFGGRMNTEAFF
TRBJ1-1 | once | TRBD1 | TRBV10-2 | TGCGCCAGCAGTGAGAGGGACAGGGGCGGAATGAACACTGAAGCTTTCTTT | CASSERDRGGMNTEAFF
TRBJ1-1 | - | - | TRBV5-1 | TGCGCCAGCAGCTTGGCCCGGTCAAGGTCAATGAACACTGAAGCTTTCTTT | CASSLARSRSMNTEAFF
TRBJ2-2 | - | TRBD1 | TRBV10-3 | TGTGCCATCAGCGCAGGACCAGGGGGTAATACCGGGGAGCTGTTTTTT | CAISAGPGGNTGELFF
TRBJ1-6 | - | TRBD1 | TRBV5-4 | TGTGCCAGCAGTCCGGACAGGGTTTCACCCCTCCACTTT | CASSPDRVSPLHF
TRBJ1-1 | - | - | TRBV21-1 | TGTGCCAGCAGCAAGAAAGTGGCAGGGCATCGGACTGAAGCTTTCTTT | CASSKKVAGHRTEAFF
TRBJ2-2 | - | TRBD1 | TRBV5-1 | TGCGCCAGCAGCTCGGACAGGGGGGGCACCGGGGAGCTGTTTTTT | CASSSDRGGTGELFF
TRBJ2-2 | - | TRBD2 | TRBV4-2 | TGTGCCAGCAGCCCGGGACTAGCGGGGTCCACCGGGGAGCTGTTTTTT | CASSPGLAGSTGELFF
TRBJ2-7 | - | - | TRBV18 | TGTGCCAGCTCAGAGACTCTCAGGTCCTACGAGCAGTACTTC | CASSETLRSYEQYF
TRBJ2-7 | - | TRBD2 | TRBV9 | TGTGCCAGCAGCCCGCGACTAGCGGGAGAGGTATACTTC | CASSPRLAGEVYF
TRBJ2-7 | once | - | TRBV6-5 | TGTGCCAGCAGTTACTTATCCGGGAGAAACGAGCAGTACTTC | CASSYLSGRNEQYF
TRBJ2-7 | - | - | TRBV4-2 | TGTGCCAGCAGCCAAGATCAGATTCTCGCCTACGAGCAGTACTTC | CASSQDQILAYEQYF
TRBJ1-3 | - | TRBD1 | TRBV19 | TGTGCCAGTAGTGCAAACGGACAGGATCCACCCGCCATATATTTT | CASSANGQDPPAIYF
TRBJ1-1 | - | - | TRBV5-1 | TGCGCCAGCAGCTTGGAAGTTGGGAACACTGAAGCTTTCTTT | CASSLEVGNTEAFF
TRBJ2-6 | - | - | TRBV2 | TGTGCCAGGTGGGCGCCATCGGACGGGGCCAACGTCCTGACTTTC | CARWAPSDGANVLTF
TRBJ2-5 | - | TRBD1 | TRBV23-1 | TGCGCCAGCAGTCCTCCTAGACAGGGGGCGGTCTCGGAGACCCAGTACTTC | CASSPPRQGAVSETQYF